This paragraph covers one T cell receptor (beta chain) sequence. Its antigen is as yet unknown. Time point noted: blood 4 weeks post-SBRT, at nephrectomy. Treatment defined: 15 Gy SBRT to primary tumor, nephrectomy 4 weeks later. Nephrectomy followed 15 Gy stereotactic body radiation by 4 weeks. Serial blood draws occurred at baseline and 2 and 4 weeks post-SBRT. The J segment lost 1 base and the V segment lost 4 bases, leaving 7 bases of the junction unmatched. The CDR3 extends over 16 amino acids. Germline lookup yields CDR1 SGHRS and CDR2 YFSETQ. Method: immunoSEQ multiplex PCR; TCRdb's copy keeps in-frame clones and lacks some. This sample yields around 170,000 clones, of which roughly 90% are seen a single time; about 11% belongs to the top ten. The data were taken from a study of radiation and T cells in renal cell carcinoma. General observations from the study: From baseline, blood top tumor clonotypes peaked at 2 weeks post-radiation.

The clonotype originates from a woman in her forties or fifties with renal cell carcinoma. This chain uses TRBV5-1 with TRBJ1-1; TRBD1 aligns across 10 bases. Sequencing used blood, obtained from a patient whose treatment included radiotherapy and nephrectomy. The CDR3 bases are TGCGCCAGCAGCCCAAAGGGACAGGGGACGAACACTGAAGCTTTCTTT. Translation: CASSPKGQGTNTEAFF.